Listed below are T cell receptor beta chains from one sample, sequenced in a study of CD8+CD57+ T cells in acquired aplastic anemia. Using its own MiXCR run on the reads, TCRdb lists one record per CDR3 protein. Of approximately 65,000 distinct CDR3 sequences in the sample, over 45% were seen once. The sample consisted of sorted CD4+, CD8+, or CD8+CD57+ T cells (not recorded which) from PBMCs. The source of these receptors is a human donor in good health, serving as a control. CDR3s include the opening cysteine and the closing phenylalanine or tryptophan. A D gene is named only where the DNA matches it firmly. The size field is filled for only some rows; it gives once, few, many or a size class.

cdr3_nt: TGTGCCAGCAGTAGGCAACAGGATACTACAGATACGCAGTATTTT
cdr3_aa: CASSRQQDTTDTQYF
clone_size: medium-sized
cdr3_length: 15
v_call: TRBV25-1
d_call: .
j_call: TRBJ2-3

cdr3_nt: TGTGCCAGCAGTTTAGCGTGGGGCAGGCACTACGAGCAGTACTTC
cdr3_aa: CASSLAWGRHYEQYF
clone_size: many
cdr3_length: 15
v_call: TRBV12-3/TRBV12-4
d_call: .
j_call: TRBJ2-7

cdr3_nt: TGTGCCAGCGAAAGGACGGGAGTCACCGGGGAGCTGTTTTTT
cdr3_aa: CASERTGVTGELFF
clone_size: .
cdr3_length: 14
v_call: TRBV25-1
d_call: .
j_call: TRBJ2-2

cdr3_nt: TGTGCCAGCAGCGTAGGACCAGGGACTAGCGGGAGCGCAGATACGCAGTATTTT
cdr3_aa: CASSVGPGTSGSADTQYF
clone_size: few
cdr3_length: 18
v_call: TRBV9
d_call: TRBD2
j_call: TRBJ2-3

cdr3_nt: TGTGCCCGGGGCCCCACTAGCGGGGGAAAGGAGACCCAGTACTTC
cdr3_aa: CARGPTSGGKETQYF
clone_size: .
cdr3_length: 15
v_call: TRBV11-3
d_call: TRBD2
j_call: TRBJ2-5

cdr3_nt: TGTGCCAGCCGCCCCCCACGACAGCCTAGGGGCTACACCTTC
cdr3_aa: CASRPPRQPRGYTF
clone_size: .
cdr3_length: 14
v_call: TRBV5-6
d_call: .
j_call: TRBJ1-2

cdr3_nt: TGTGCCAGCAGCTTATTAGCGGGCTTCTCCTACGAGCAGTACTTC
cdr3_aa: CASSLLAGFSYEQYF
clone_size: .
cdr3_length: 15
v_call: TRBV7-2
d_call: TRBD2
j_call: TRBJ2-7

cdr3_nt: TGTGCCAGCCCCAAAGACGGGACAGGGTACAATGAGCAGTTCTTC
cdr3_aa: CASPKDGTGYNEQFF
clone_size: few
cdr3_length: 15
v_call: TRBV11-1
d_call: TRBD1
j_call: TRBJ2-1

cdr3_nt: TGTGCCAGCAGCTTGGGCAGGGGGCAGTACTTC
cdr3_aa: CASSLGRGQYF
clone_size: .
cdr3_length: 11
v_call: TRBV7-3
d_call: .
j_call: TRBJ2-7

cdr3_nt: TGCAGTGCTAGAGTCGGGGGCAATGAGCAGTTCTTC
cdr3_aa: CSARVGGNEQFF
clone_size: .
cdr3_length: 12
v_call: TRBV20-1
d_call: .
j_call: TRBJ2-1

cdr3_nt: TGTGCCAGCAGCGGGCTTGGACTAGCGGGGACTAGTCTCCACAATGAGCAGTTCTTC
cdr3_aa: CASSGLGLAGTSLHNEQFF
clone_size: .
cdr3_length: 19
v_call: TRBV11-1
d_call: TRBD2
j_call: TRBJ2-1

cdr3_nt: TGTGCCAGCAGCTTAGATCGAAGCGCAGATACGCAGTATTTT
cdr3_aa: CASSLDRSADTQYF
clone_size: few
cdr3_length: 14
v_call: TRBV11-2
d_call: .
j_call: TRBJ2-3

cdr3_nt: TGTGCCAGCCTCACAGGGAGCAACGAGCAGTACTTC
cdr3_aa: CASLTGSNEQYF
clone_size: .
cdr3_length: 12
v_call: TRBV2
d_call: .
j_call: TRBJ2-7

cdr3_nt: TGTGCCAGCAGCGTAGGGACAATTGCCTACGAGCAGTACTTC
cdr3_aa: CASSVGTIAYEQYF
clone_size: .
cdr3_length: 14
v_call: TRBV9
d_call: .
j_call: TRBJ2-7